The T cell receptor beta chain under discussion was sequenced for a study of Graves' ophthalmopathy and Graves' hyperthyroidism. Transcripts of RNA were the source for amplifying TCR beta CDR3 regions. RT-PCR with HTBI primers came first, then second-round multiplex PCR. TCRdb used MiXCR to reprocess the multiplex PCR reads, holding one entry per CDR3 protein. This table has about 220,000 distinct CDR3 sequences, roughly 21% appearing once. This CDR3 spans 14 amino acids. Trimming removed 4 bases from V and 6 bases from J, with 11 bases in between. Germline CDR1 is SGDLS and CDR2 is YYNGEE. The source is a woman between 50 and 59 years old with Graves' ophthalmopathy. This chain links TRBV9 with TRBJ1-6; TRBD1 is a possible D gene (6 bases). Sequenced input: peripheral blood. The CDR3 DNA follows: TGTGCCAGCAGCCTAGACAGGTTTAATTCACCCCTCCACTTT. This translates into CASSLDRFNSPLHF.